These T cell receptor beta chains were read from a single sample in a study of shared clonotypes between healthy human individuals. The assay was immunoSEQ multiplex PCR, and TCRdb's table has in-frame clones only and misses some. The sample contains some 2 million clones, less than 95% of which appear only once. Sequencing was performed on naive CD8+ T cells sorted from blood. These receptors were obtained from a man aged 18 to 30 in good health. The CDR3 runs from the conserved cysteine through the conserved F or W. D genes are given only for firm matches. Some rows have no size entry. The others give once, few or many, or a class for an expanded clone.

abundance | j_gene | v_gene | d_gene | CDR3nt | CDR3aa
. | TRBJ2-7 | TRBV27 | . | TGTGCCAGCAGTCCCGGACCCTCTGGAGGCTACGAGCAGTACTTC | CASSPGPSGGYEQYF
. | TRBJ2-2 | TRBV7-9 | TRBD2 | TGTGCCAGCAGACCTGGACTAGCGGTCGGAGGCACCGGGGAGCTGTTTTTT | CASRPGLAVGGTGELFF
once | TRBJ2-2 | TRBV7-9 | . | TGTGCCAGCAGCTTCGGGACGAACACCGGGGAGCTGTTTTTT | CASSFGTNTGELFF
once | TRBJ2-7 | TRBV6-1 | . | TGTGCCAGCAGTGATGTATCCTACGAGCAGTACTTC | CASSDVSYEQYF
. | TRBJ2-1 | TRBV9 | . | TGTGCCAGCAGCTCTAGCGAGGGTTTAAAGCAGTTCTTC | CASSSSEGLKQFF
. | TRBJ2-1 | TRBV7-9 | TRBD2 | TGTGCCAGCAGCCCCAGCGGGAGCAAGTACAATGAGCAGTTCTTC | CASSPSGSKYNEQFF
. | TRBJ2-7 | TRBV4-1 | TRBD1 | TGCGCCAGCAGCCAAGAACAGGGGACATCGGACGAGCAGTACTTC | CASSQEQGTSDEQYF
once | TRBJ2-1 | TRBV6-5 | . | TGTGCCACCCATGACGGGGCCCACAATGAGCAGTTCTTC | CATHDGAHNEQFF
. | TRBJ2-7 | TRBV27 | . | TGTGCCAGCAGTTATCGGGACTCATACGAGCAGTACTTC | CASSYRDSYEQYF
. | TRBJ1-2 | TRBV30 | . | TGTGCCTGGAACCGGGACGTCTATGGCTACACCTTC | CAWNRDVYGYTF
. | TRBJ2-7 | TRBV6-5 | . | TGTGCCAGCAGTTACTCGAACCCGGTTTCCTACGAGCAGTACTTC | CASSYSNPVSYEQYF
once | TRBJ2-7 | TRBV7-6 | TRBD2 | TGTGCCAGCAGCTTAGTGCACGACCTAGCGGGGGGATCCTACGAGCAGTACTTC | CASSLVHDLAGGSYEQYF
once | TRBJ2-1 | TRBV5-5 | . | TGTGCCAGCAGCTTGTTCCACAATGAGCAGTTCTTC | CASSLFHNEQFF
. | TRBJ2-3 | TRBV7-9 | . | TGTGCCAGCAGCTCCGAACCAAGAACGCAGTATTTT | CASSSEPRTQYF
. | TRBJ2-3 | TRBV9 | TRBD2 | TGTGCCAGCAGCGTAACCCTCGACGGGACTAGCGGACCCACAGATACGCAGTATTTT | CASSVTLDGTSGPTDTQYF
. | TRBJ1-2 | TRBV28 | . | TGTGCCAGCAGTGTGAGACTCCTAGGACCTGGCTACACCTTC | CASSVRLLGPGYTF
. | TRBJ2-3 | TRBV7-2 | . | TGTGCCAGCAGCCCTCCTCCGTGGGACTTGCCCGATACGCAGTATTTT | CASSPPPWDLPDTQYF
. | TRBJ1-1 | TRBV27 | . | TGTGCCAGCAGTTTCTCCCCCCGTTCCCCACCTGTGAACACTGAAGCTTTCTTT | CASSFSPRSPPVNTEAFF
. | TRBJ2-2 | TRBV27 | . | TGTGCCAGCAGGGGAGCGAACACCGGGGAGCTGTTTTTT | CASRGANTGELFF
. | TRBJ1-5 | TRBV4-1 | TRBD1 | TGCGCCAGCAGCCAGAGACAGGGGCTTGGGCCCCAGCATTTT | CASSQRQGLGPQHF
. | TRBJ2-3 | TRBV7-6 | TRBD2 | TGTGCCAGCAGCGGGACTAGCGGGAATACAGATACGCAGTATTTT | CASSGTSGNTDTQYF
once | TRBJ2-7 | TRBV5-1 | TRBD1 | TGCGCCAGCAGATTCGGACAGGGCTACGAGCAGTACTTC | CASRFGQGYEQYF
. | TRBJ2-1 | TRBV11-2 | TRBD2 | TGTGCCAGCAGCTTATCGCGGGGGGGGACCTACAATGAGCAGTTCTTC | CASSLSRGGTYNEQFF
. | TRBJ1-1 | TRBV9 | . | TGTGCCAGCAGCGACGGTGACAAAAACACTGAAGCTTTCTTT | CASSDGDKNTEAFF
. | TRBJ2-7 | TRBV18 | TRBD2 | TGTGCCAGCTCACCATGGGGGGGAAGCTCCTACGAGCAGTACTTC | CASSPWGGSSYEQYF
. | TRBJ2-7 | TRBV6-8 | . | TGTGCCAGCAGTTACCCCAGGGGGGCCCTCTACGAGCAGTACTTC | CASSYPRGALYEQYF
. | TRBJ2-5 | TRBV6-4 | TRBD1 | TGTGCCAGCAGTGACTCCAACTACCCAGGGGGAAGGCAAGAGACCCAGTACTTC | CASSDSNYPGGRQETQYF
. | TRBJ2-1 | TRBV9 | TRBD2 | TGTGCCAGCAGCGTAGGACGGGGGGGCCCCAATGAGCAGTTCTTC | CASSVGRGGPNEQFF
. | TRBJ2-7 | TRBV4-1 | . | TGCGCCAGCAGTTACGGGACGGCCGGTTACTACGAGCAGTACTTC | CASSYGTAGYYEQYF
few | TRBJ1-6 | TRBV2 | TRBD1 | TGTGCCAGCAGAATGGGACAGAAACATAATTCACCCCTCCACTTT | CASRMGQKHNSPLHF
. | TRBJ2-1 | TRBV29-1 | TRBD2 | TGCAGCGTTGAGAGAGAGCGGGGGGCCTACAATGAGCAGTTCTTC | CSVERERGAYNEQFF
. | TRBJ1-4 | TRBV7-9 | . | TGTGCCAGCAGCCCCGGGGGGATCTCGGGAGAAAAACTGTTTTTT | CASSPGGISGEKLFF
. | TRBJ1-2 | TRBV7-2 | . | TGTGCCAGCAGCCACAGGGAGCCAGGGGGCTACACCTTC | CASSHREPGGYTF
. | TRBJ2-1 | TRBV2 | . | TGTGCCAGCAGTAACAATGAGCAGTTCTTC | CASSNNEQFF
. | TRBJ2-7 | TRBV27 | TRBD1 | TGTGCCAGCAGTTTATCTCCCGGGACAGGGTCCTACGAGCAGTACTTC | CASSLSPGTGSYEQYF
. | TRBJ2-7 | TRBV4-1 | . | TGCGCCAGCAGCCAAGATTTTACAGGGTTGTACGAGCAGTACTTC | CASSQDFTGLYEQYF
once | TRBJ1-5 | TRBV2 | TRBD1 | TGTGCCAGCAGAGCGGACAGGGGTAGCAATCAGCCCCAGCATTTT | CASRADRGSNQPQHF
. | TRBJ1-5 | TRBV5-1 | TRBD1 | TGCGCCAGCGCGACAGGGACGGATAGCAATCAGCCCCAGCATTTT | CASATGTDSNQPQHF
. | TRBJ2-1 | TRBV4-3 | . | TGCGCCAGCAGCCAAGATTGGCTGTCGGAGGGAGCTAATGAGCAGTTCTTC | CASSQDWLSEGANEQFF
. | TRBJ2-7 | TRBV9 | TRBD1 | TGTGCCAGCAGCGTCTCCTCGGGACAGGGTTACTACGAGCAGTACTTC | CASSVSSGQGYYEQYF
. | TRBJ2-1 | TRBV5-4 | TRBD2 | TGTGCCAGCAGGTTAGCGGGGGGCCTATACAATGAGCAGTTCTTC | CASRLAGGLYNEQFF
. | TRBJ1-1 | TRBV27 | . | TGTGCCAGCAGTCCCGGGGGTTACTTGAACACTGAAGCTTTCTTT | CASSPGGYLNTEAFF
. | TRBJ1-1 | TRBV7-9 | . | TGTGCCAGCAGCTACCCCAAGGGGGAGAACACTGAAGCTTTCTTT | CASSYPKGENTEAFF
. | TRBJ1-2 | TRBV25-1 | . | TGTGCCAGCAGTTGGGGACCCTATGGCTACACCTTC | CASSWGPYGYTF
. | TRBJ2-2 | TRBV5-1 | . | TGCGCCAGCAACCGAGATAGCACCGGGGAGCTGTTTTTT | CASNRDSTGELFF
. | TRBJ1-5 | TRBV10-3 | . | TGTGCCATCAGTGAAGTGGCCGCCTATAGCAATCAGCCCCAGCATTTT | CAISEVAAYSNQPQHF
. | TRBJ2-7 | TRBV14 | . | TGTGCCAGCAGCCTTCGAGGCCGGAGCCCAGGGGACTACGAGCAGTACTTC | CASSLRGRSPGDYEQYF
. | TRBJ1-2 | TRBV27 | TRBD1 | TGTGCCAGCAGTTGGACAGGGGGACACTATGGCTACACCTTC | CASSWTGGHYGYTF
. | TRBJ1-2 | TRBV11-2 | . | TGTGCCAGCACCTCAGATTGGACAGCGTATGGCTACACCTTC | CASTSDWTAYGYTF
. | TRBJ2-7 | TRBV7-9 | TRBD1 | TGTGCCAGCAGCTTAACACAGGGGTTCGACGAGCAGTACTTC | CASSLTQGFDEQYF
. | TRBJ2-7 | TRBV7-9 | TRBD1 | TGTGCCAGCAGCTATACAGGGGAATACGAGCAGTACTTC | CASSYTGEYEQYF
once | TRBJ1-2 | TRBV27 | . | TGTGCCAGCAGTTTCGGACTCCCAAACTATGGCTACACCTTC | CASSFGLPNYGYTF
. | TRBJ1-3 | TRBV9 | TRBD1 | TGTGCCAGCAGCAACCCGGGACAGGGGCGCTCTGGAAACACCATATATTTT | CASSNPGQGRSGNTIYF
. | TRBJ1-1 | TRBV7-2 | . | TGTGCCAGCAGCTTCGATAGGACTGGCTGGGACACTGAAGCTTTCTTT | CASSFDRTGWDTEAFF
. | TRBJ2-7 | TRBV6-1 | . | TGTGCCAGCAGTGAAGCGGGCTACGAGCAGTACTTC | CASSEAGYEQYF
. | TRBJ2-5 | TRBV7-9 | . | TGTGCCAGCAGCCCCCCTCCGGGACTTGGGGCAGAGACCCAGTACTTC | CASSPPPGLGAETQYF
. | TRBJ2-1 | TRBV29-1 | . | TGCAGCGTTGAAGGAGGGGTAGCCAATGAGCAGTTCTTC | CSVEGGVANEQFF